This TCR beta chain was recorded in a study of CD8 T cells in ankylosing spondylitis. A single record per CDR3 protein comes from TCRdb applying MiXCR to the 5' RACE reads. The sample has 250,000 or so distinct CDR3 sequences; about 11% are singletons. The CDR3 runs to 12 residues. V was pared by 8 bases and J by 7 bases, with 15 bases between. Germline V lookup: CDR1 SQVTM, CDR2 ANQGSEA. The sequence was obtained from a male donor with ankylosing spondylitis or in good health (not recorded which). The gene calls are TRBV29-1 and TRBJ2-1; perhaps D is TRBD1 or TRBD2 (5 bases each). The sequencing sample was made of blood, either unsorted or a sorted T cell fraction (not recorded which). CDR3 nucleotide sequence: TGCAGCACCCGGGACGGACATAATGAGCAGTTCTTC. Protein sequence: CSTRDGHNEQFF.